These 25 T cell receptor beta chains share one sample of origin, sequenced in a study of CD8+ T cells in alopecia areata. The treatment: oral pan-JAK inhibitor, 5-10 mg twice daily. Reverse transcribed after extraction, RNA yielded cDNA as the sequencing template. The repertoire was sequenced with immunoSEQ multiplex PCR; TCRdb's copy has only in-frame clones and lacks some. The sample contains under 150,000 clones, 61% of which appear only once. This material consisted of CD4+ T cells sorted from blood, taken at week 4, from a patient treated with tofacitinib. Source of these receptors: a human donor with alopecia areata.

The J gene is TRBJ2-7, the V gene TRBV5-1; 8 bases line up with TRBD2. V was pared by 2 bases and J by 3 bases, with 4 bases of the junction left unmatched. This CDR3 has 14 residues. The germline V gene has CDR1 SGHRS and CDR2 YFSETQ. The CDR3 coding sequence is TGCGCCAGCAGCTTTGACGGGAGGGACTACGAGCAGTACTTC. Encoded protein: CASSFDGRDYEQYF.

The CDR3 bases are TGTGCCAGCAGTCCACCACAGATCTTCTACGAGCAGTACTTC. Amino acids: CASSPPQIFYEQYF. This chain joins TRBV2 and TRBJ2-7; D is undetermined. The CDR3 totals 14 residues. V was clipped by 5 bases and J by 3 bases, with 14 bases between them. Germline V gives CDR1 SNHLY, CDR2 FYNNEI. The full variable domain, in which reference TRBV2 and TRBJ2-7 provide the parts outside the CDR3, is EPEVTQTPSHQVTQMGQEVILRCVPISNHLYFYWYRQILGQKVEFLVSFYNNEISEKSEIFDDQFSVERPDGSNFTLKIRSTKLEDSAMYFCASSPPQIFYEQYFGPGTRLTVT.

This clone showed up just once. This chain uses TRBV6-5 with TRBJ2-7; D uncertain. CDR3 size: 15 residues. Germline values: CDR1 MNHEY, CDR2 SVGAGI. V was trimmed by 0 bases and J by 3 bases, leaving 12 bases between them. The CDR3 DNA reads TGTGCCAGCAGTTACTCGAATAGGGTTTACTACGAGCAGTACTTC. This codes for CASSYSNRVYYEQYF.

This chain connects TRBV15 to TRBJ2-7; D is uncertain. The V end lost 5 bases, the J end lost 3 bases, and 8 bases lay between the germline ends. Germline values: CDR1 LNHNV, CDR2 YYDKDF (reference sequence). The CDR3 is 12 residues long. The CDR3: CATSVGVYEQYF. CDR3 nucleotides: TGTGCCACCAGCGTGGGCGTCTACGAGCAGTACTTC. Looking up the rest from reference TRBV15 and TRBJ2-7 gives the full variable domain: DAMVIQNPRYQVTQFGKPVTLSCSQTLNHNVMYWYQQKSSQAPKLLFHYYDKDFNNEADTPDNFQSRRPNTSFCFLDIRSPGLGDTAMYLCATSVGVYEQYFGPGTRLTVT.

In its sample, this clone was seen once. CDR3 protein: CASSEEGLAGYGYTF. The CDR3 nucleotides read TGTGCCAGCAGTGAAGAGGGCCTGGCGGGTTATGGCTACACCTTC. The chain joins TRBV2 to TRBJ1-2; D call uncertain. Trimming cost V 1 base and J 5 bases, with 14 bases left between them. This CDR3 has 15 amino acids. The V gene's germline CDR1 is SNHLY and CDR2 FYNNEI.

In its sample, this clone was seen a few times. The chain is built from TRBV9 and TRBJ2-3; 13 bases fit TRBD2. The CDR3 sequence is 16 residues long. The trim removed 4 bases at V and 2 bases at J, leaving 4 bases unmatched. CDR1 and CDR2 (germline): SGDLS, YYNGEE. The CDR3 DNA sequence: TGTGCCAGCAGCCTGACTAGCGGGGGGAACACAGATACGCAGTATTTT. Translation gives CASSLTSGGNTDTQYF. Together with reference TRBV9 and TRBJ2-3, the CDR3 gives the full variable domain: DSGVTQTPKHLITATGQRVTLRCSPRSGDLSVYWYQQSLDQGLQFLIQYYNGEERAKGNILERFSAQQFPDLHSELNLSSLELGDSALYFCASSLTSGGNTDTQYFGPGTRLTVL.

V gene TRBV9 combines with J gene TRBJ1-4, with D uncertain. Trimming removed 2 bases from V and 8 bases from J, with 10 bases in between. This CDR3 region has 13 residues. Per the germline V gene, CDR1 is SGDLS and CDR2 is YYNGEE. The CDR3 here is CASSVGKEEKLFF. CDR3 DNA sequence: TGTGCCAGCAGCGTTGGTAAGGAGGAAAAACTGTTTTTT.

With respect to this clone: The sample carries other DNA sequences with the same CDR3. The chain recombines TRBV7-8 with TRBJ2-5; D call uncertain. Germline CDR1 is SGHVS and CDR2 is FQNEAQ. This CDR3 has 14 residues. The germline V and J ends were trimmed by 0 bases and 2 bases, with 7 bases remaining between them. CDR3 sequence: CASSLAGIQETQYF. Written as DNA, the CDR3 is TGTGCCAGCAGCTTAGCCGGTATTCAAGAGACCCAGTACTTC.

This clone was seen more than once but under ten times. CDR3 sequence reads: CAWARGSNQPQHF. For the CDR3, the DNA is TGTGCCTGGGCCCGGGGGTCTAATCAGCCCCAGCATTTT. This chain uses TRBV30 with TRBJ1-5; TRBD1 is a possible D gene (5 bases). In germline, CDR1 is GTSNPN, CDR2 SVGIG (reference sequence). This CDR3 spans 13 amino acids. V was clipped by 5 bases and J by 4 bases, with 12 bases between them.

For the CDR3, the DNA is TGTGCCAGCAGCGCTGTCCCCTACGAGCAGTACTTC. Translated, it gives CASSAVPYEQYF. The chain couples TRBV7-2 to TRBJ2-7; D remains unclear. Germline V CDR1 and CDR2: SGHTA, FQGNSA. This CDR3 has 12 residues. V was trimmed by 5 bases and J by 2 bases, leaving 7 bases between them.

The chain employs TRBV30 and TRBJ1-2; possibly TRBD1 for D (5 bases). V dropped 5 bases and J dropped 4 bases, with 5 bases sitting between them. CDR1 and CDR2 (germline): GTSNPN, SVGIG (reference sequence). The CDR3 is 10 residues long. The CDR3 spells CAWGTYGYTF. CDR3 nucleotides: TGTGCCTGGGGGACCTATGGCTACACCTTC. The whole variable domain, remainder taken from reference TRBV30 and TRBJ1-2, is SQTIHQWPATLVQPVGSPLSLECTVEGTSNPNLYWYRQAAGRGLQLLFYSVGIGQISSEVPQNLSASRPQDRQFILSSKKLLLSDSGFYLCAWGTYGYTFGSGTRLTVV.

The chain carries TRBV30 and TRBJ1-2; a possible D gene is TRBD1 (6 bases). The CDR3 extends over 14 amino acids. Germline CDR1 GTSNPN, CDR2 SVGIG (reference sequence). With 3 bases removed from V and 6 bases from J, the gap between germline ends came to 17 bases. The CDR3 nucleotides are TGTGCCTGGAGCCTCGGGGGCGGGGAGCATGGCTACACCTTC. Its protein product is CAWSLGGGEHGYTF.

This clone was seen only once. The chain combines TRBV6-6 with TRBJ1-1; D is unresolved. The CDR3 has 13 residues. CDR1 is MNHNY, CDR2 SVGAGI, per germline (reference sequence). V was trimmed by 5 bases and J by 7 bases, leaving 14 bases between them. The CDR3, as DNA: TGTGCCAGCAGTCACGGCTCAGTCCTTGAAGCTTTCTTT. Protein: CASSHGSVLEAFF.

The V and J genes are TRBV6-5 and TRBJ1-2, with a possible D match to TRBD1 (5 bases). Trimming removed 2 bases at V and 2 bases at J, with 12 bases between. This CDR3 has 15 residues. Looked up from germline, CDR1 is MNHEY and CDR2 is SVGAGI. Here the CDR3 DNA reads TGTGCCAGCAGTTACGGCAGGGCAGCGAACTATGGCTACACCTTC. Translated, it gives CASSYGRAANYGYTF.

V is TRBV29-1 and J is TRBJ2-5; no clear D gene. Germline CDR1 SQVTM, CDR2 ANQGSEA. The CDR3 totals 12 residues. Trimming removed 7 bases at V and 5 bases at J, with 14 bases between. The CDR3 DNA is TGCAGCGCCGCCGAACCTCACGAGACCCAGTACTTC. It is translated as CSAAEPHETQYF.

V and J are TRBV11-3 and TRBJ1-2; 8 nucleotides align to TRBD1. With V trimmed by 5 bases and J by 7 bases, 9 bases remained unmatched. Germline assignment: CDR1 SGHNT and CDR2 YENEEA. This CDR3 spans 14 amino acids. The CDR3 DNA reads TGTGCCAGCAGCCCCCGACAGGGGCTTCCTGGCTACACCTTC. Protein sequence: CASSPRQGLPGYTF.

J is TRBJ1-2 and V is TRBV30; D ambiguous. CDR1 is GTSNPN, CDR2 SVGIG, per germline (reference sequence). V shed 4 bases and J shed 4 bases, with 7 bases lying between them. The CDR3 extends over 11 amino acids. The CDR3 loop is CAWNRFYGYTF. The CDR3 nucleotides are TGTGCCTGGAACAGATTCTATGGCTACACCTTC.

The V call is TRBV30, the J call TRBJ2-1; 8 bases are a match to TRBD2. V lost 0 bases to trimming and J lost 6 bases; unmatched junction nucleotides: 4. CDR3 length: 14 amino acids. CDR1 is GTSNPN, CDR2 SVGIG, per germline (reference sequence). The CDR3: CAWSVGGTSNEQFF. The CDR3 nucleotides read TGTGCCTGGAGTGTAGGCGGGACTAGCAATGAGCAGTTCTTC. The whole variable domain, remainder taken from reference TRBV30 and TRBJ2-1, is SQTIHQWPATLVQPVGSPLSLECTVEGTSNPNLYWYRQAAGRGLQLLFYSVGIGQISSEVPQNLSASRPQDRQFILSSKKLLLSDSGFYLCAWSVGGTSNEQFFGPGTRLTVL.

This clone was seen a few times. Additional DNA sequences in this sample encode the identical CDR3. The V gene is TRBV25-1, the J gene TRBJ1-5; D is ambiguous. The CDR3 consists of 12 residues. With 4 bases removed from V and 4 bases from J, the gap between germline ends came to 5 bases. Germline V gene lookup returns CDR1 MGHDK and CDR2 SYGVNS. The chain's CDR3 is CASSVGNQPQHF. CDR3 DNA: TGTGCCAGCAGTGTGGGGAATCAGCCCCAGCATTTT.

V is TRBV25-1 and J is TRBJ2-5, with 9 bases fitting TRBD1. CDR1 MGHDK and CDR2 SYGVNS come from the germline V gene. V shed 0 bases and J 5 bases; nucleotides not matched to a gene: 10. The CDR3 is 17 amino acids. CDR3 bases: TGTGCCAGCAGTGAATATGCCACGGGGACAGGGCTGGAGACCCAGTACTTC. This sequence encodes CASSEYATGTGLETQYF.

This clone was observed a few times. The rearrangement links TRBV7-2 to TRBJ2-3, with TRBD2 matching 8 bases. Germline V gives CDR1 SGHTA, CDR2 FQGNSA. CDR3 length equals 15 residues. V shed 4 bases and J 0 bases; nucleotides not matched to a gene: 3. The CDR3: CASSWAGGSTDTQYF. The CDR3 bases are TGTGCCAGCAGCTGGGCGGGGGGAAGCACAGATACGCAGTATTTT.

The DNA for the CDR3 is TGCGCCAGCAGCCAAGATAGAGCGAGGACTGAAGCTTTCTTT. Protein: CASSQDRARTEAFF. The chain employs TRBV4-3 and TRBJ1-1, with D uncertain. Germline V gene sequence: CDR1 LGHNA, CDR2 YSLEER. The CDR3 sequence is 14 residues long. V lost 0 bases, J lost 5 bases, and 10 bases lay in between.

This chain uses TRBV30 with TRBJ1-2; D is perhaps TRBD1 (6 bases). Trimming took off 5 bases at V and 6 bases at J, with 19 bases between the two ends. Germline lookup yields CDR1 GTSNPN and CDR2 SVGIG (reference sequence). The CDR3 consists of 14 residues. The CDR3 here is CAWYRDTLDHGYTF. In nucleotides, the CDR3 is TGTGCCTGGTACCGGGACACACTAGACCATGGCTACACCTTC.

Only a few counts were recorded for this clone. This rearrangement joins TRBV18 to TRBJ1-6; D uncertain. This CDR3 spans 16 amino acids. The V end lost 2 bases, the J end lost 14 bases, and 22 bases lay between the germline ends. CDR1 and CDR2 (germline): KGHSH, LQKENI. The CDR3 loop reads CASSPDSLGFSRSLHF. CDR3 nucleotide sequence: TGTGCCAGCTCACCAGACTCTCTGGGGTTCAGCAGGTCCCTCCACTTT.

The chain uses TRBV9 and TRBJ1-1; D remains ambiguous. Germline CDR1 and CDR2: SGDLS and YYNGEE. The ends were cut back, 2 bases at V and 10 bases at J, with 12 bases in the middle. There are 12 residues in the CDR3. The CDR3 here is CASSVRFPGAFF. Here the CDR3 DNA reads TGTGCCAGCAGCGTGAGGTTCCCGGGAGCTTTCTTT.